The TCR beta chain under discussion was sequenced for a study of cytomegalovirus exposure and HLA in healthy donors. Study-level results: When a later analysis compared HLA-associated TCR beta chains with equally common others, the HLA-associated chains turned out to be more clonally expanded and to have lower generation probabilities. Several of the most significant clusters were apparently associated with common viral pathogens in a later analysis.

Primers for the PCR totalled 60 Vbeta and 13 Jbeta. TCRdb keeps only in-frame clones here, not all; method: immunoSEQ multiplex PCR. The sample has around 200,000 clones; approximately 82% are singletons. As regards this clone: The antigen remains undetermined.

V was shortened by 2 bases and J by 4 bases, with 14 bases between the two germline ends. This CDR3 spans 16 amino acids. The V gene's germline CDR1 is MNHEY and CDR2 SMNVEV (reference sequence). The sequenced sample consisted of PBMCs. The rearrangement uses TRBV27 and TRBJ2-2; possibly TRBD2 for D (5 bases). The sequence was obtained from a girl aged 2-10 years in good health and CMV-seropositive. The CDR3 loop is CASSLLPNAGTGELFF. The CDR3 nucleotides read TGTGCCAGCAGTTTACTCCCGAATGCGGGCACCGGGGAGCTGTTTTTT.